What follows is one T cell receptor beta chain and its context. Its antigen is currently unknown. Once extracted for a subset, genomic DNA was divided evenly among several immunoSEQ plates. Original processing methods: With immunoSEQ giving junction-only sequences and no quality scores, filtering differed. Profiled with immunoSEQ multiplex PCR; TCRdb holds only in-frame clones, not every one. D and trimming were read from the DNA, whereas the V and J calls and clone size are those reported in that table. The sample records around 990,000 clones, about 72% being singletons. Per germline, CDR1 MNHEY and CDR2 SMNVEV (reference sequence). This CDR3 comprises 14 residues. Trimming removed 6 bases from V and 0 bases from J, with 9 bases in between. The data derive from a study of shared clonotypes between healthy human individuals. Whole-study results and caveats: Shared clonotypes: 4.5% to 6.5% naive CD4, roughly 4% naive CD8, over 2% memory CD4, approximately 0.37% memory CD8. The represented genetic and exposure-history diversity was limited by the small number of donors.

The rearrangement uses TRBV27 and TRBJ1-5; no clear D gene. Source material: memory CD4+ T cells from PBMCs. Subset in this sample: CD45RA-negative fraction. The origin of this receptor is a man aged 18 to 35 in good health. Some clones in this sample may be carry-over from other donors' samples. CDR3 sequence (DNA): TGTGCCAGCAGCCCCGGATTTAGCAATCAGCCCCAGCATTTT. It translates to CASSPGFSNQPQHF.